These 20 T cell receptor beta chains originate from one sample sequenced in a study of shared clonotypes between healthy human individuals (dated by TCRdb to the early 2020s). The method was the immunoSEQ multiplex PCR assay. TCRdb re-hosts the immuneACCESS table, in-frame sequences only. Its copies lack some clones; in the studies checked, an unresolved V gene accounts for under half of them, and the cause for the rest is not known. In this sample the table shows some 1,100,000 clones, roughly 74% of which occur a single time. Together, the top ten hold 0.5% to 0.6% of the sample. The source material was memory CD4+ T cells from PBMCs. The cell subset or site tag for this specimen amounts to: CD45RA-negative fraction. Receptors were obtained from a man between 18 and 29 years old in good health. Some clones in this sample may be carry-over from other donors' samples.

The sample holds one count of this clone. V is TRBV7-6 and J is TRBJ2-7; D is unresolved. Trimming pared 4 bases from V and 5 bases from J, leaving 9 bases between. Per germline, CDR1 SGHVS and CDR2 FNYEAQ. This CDR3 region has 12 residues. This CDR3 is CASSSNFDEQYF. CDR3 nucleotide sequence: TGTGCCAGCAGCTCAAATTTTGACGAGCAGTACTTC.

The chain carries TRBV19 and TRBJ2-7; tentatively, D is TRBD1 (6 bases). V gave up 5 bases and J gave up 3 bases, with 14 bases separating them. There are 14 residues in the CDR3. Germline-derived CDR1 and CDR2 are LNHDA and SQIVND (reference sequence). The CDR3 nucleotides read TGTGCCAGTAGTCCACAGGGTTGGGGCTACGAGCAGTACTTC. Residues: CASSPQGWGYEQYF.

This clone came up a few times. The chain carries TRBV9 and TRBJ1-1; no clear D gene. Looked up from germline, CDR1 is SGDLS and CDR2 is YYNGEE. The CDR3 consists of 14 residues. V lost 1 base and J lost 3, with 10 bases in between. The CDR3 nucleotides read TGTGCCAGCAGCGTACGACAATGGGACACTGAAGCTTTCTTT. It encodes CASSVRQWDTEAFF.

This clone came up a few times. V usage is TRBV6-4 and J usage is TRBJ2-3, with D perhaps matching TRBD1 (7 bases). V shed 4 bases and J shed 2 bases, with 13 bases lying between them. CDR1 MRHNA and CDR2 SNTAGT come from the germline V gene. The CDR3 covers 15 residues. The CDR3 protein is CASSAGGLLTDTQYF. The CDR3 DNA follows: TGTGCCAGCAGTGCAGGGGGACTCCTCACAGATACGCAGTATTTT.

The chain recombines TRBV6-1 with TRBJ2-5; TRBD2 agrees at 9 bases. The CDR3 totals 14 residues. V was pared by 6 bases and J by 5 bases, with 7 bases of the junction left unmatched. Germline assignment: CDR1 MNHNS and CDR2 SASEGT. The CDR3 sequence is CASSVSGSSETQYF. The CDR3 DNA reads as TGTGCCAGCAGCGTTAGCGGGAGTAGTGAGACCCAGTACTTC.

This clone was seen once. The chain employs TRBV7-2 and TRBJ2-1; D is unresolved. This CDR3 is 16 amino acids long. The ends were cut back, 0 bases at V and 5 bases at J, with 14 bases in the middle. CDR1 and CDR2 from the germline V gene are SGHTA and FQGNSA. CDR3 amino acids: CASSLASRIGHNEQFF. DNA for the CDR3: TGTGCCAGCAGCTTAGCCTCTAGGATCGGCCACAATGAGCAGTTCTTC.

This clone has ten or more counts. The chain has TRBV5-4 and TRBJ2-7, with 7 bases that match TRBD1. V shed 4 bases, J shed 6 bases, and the junction held 13 bases outside the gene matches. The CDR3 has 15 amino acids. The V gene's germline CDR1 is SGHNT and CDR2 YYREEE (reference sequence). The CDR3 loop is CASSIGTVFVGEQYF. The CDR3 bases are TGTGCCAGCAGCATTGGGACAGTATTTGTGGGCGAGCAGTACTTC.

DNA of the CDR3: TGTGCCAGGGGCAGGACAGGGGGCGCGGGAGGCTACACCTTC. This sequence encodes CARGRTGGAGGYTF. The chain employs TRBV2 and TRBJ1-2, with 11 bases aligning to TRBD1. CDR1 SNHLY and CDR2 FYNNEI come from the germline V gene. This CDR3 region has 14 residues. V trimming: 9 bases; J trimming: 8 bases; junction bases outside the gene matches: 11.

V usage is TRBV11-3 and J usage is TRBJ2-5, with a possible D match to TRBD1 (5 bases). This CDR3 contains 13 residues. Germline CDR1 reads SGHNT; CDR2 reads YENEEA. V lost 5 bases, J lost 7 bases, and 14 bases lay in between. The CDR3 spells CASSRDSKGTQYF. In nucleotides, the CDR3 is TGTGCCAGCAGCCGTGACAGCAAAGGGACCCAGTACTTC.

The chain joins TRBV28 to TRBJ2-1; no reliable D call. With 6 bases removed from V and 4 bases from J, the gap between germline ends came to 7 bases. The germline gives CDR1 MDHEN, CDR2 SYDVKM. There are 12 residues in the CDR3. Here the CDR3 DNA reads TGTGCCAGCAGAATCGGATACAATGAGCAGTTCTTC. Translation: CASRIGYNEQFF.

This clone was seen once. The chain employs TRBV6-5 and TRBJ2-4; TRBD1 is a possible D gene (5 bases). The CDR3 runs to 13 residues. Deletions cut 2 bases from V and 5 bases from J, with 7 bases between. Germline V lookup: CDR1 MNHEY, CDR2 SVGAGI. The CDR3 bases are TGTGCCAGCAGTTACGGGGCCGAAAACATTCAGTACTTC. This gives the protein CASSYGAENIQYF.

The chain carries TRBV5-8 and TRBJ2-5; 9 bases agree with TRBD2. The trim removed 5 bases at V and 2 bases at J, leaving 7 bases unmatched. The CDR3 sequence is 15 residues long. Germline V gene data show CDR1 as SGHTS and CDR2 as YDEGEE. The CDR3 sequence is CASRRTSASQETQYF. Written as DNA, the CDR3 is TGTGCCAGCAGGAGGACTAGCGCCTCTCAAGAGACCCAGTACTTC. Full variable domain (remainder filled in from reference TRBV5-8 and TRBJ2-5): EAGVTQSPTHLIKTRGQQATLRCSPISGHTSVYWYQQALGLGLQFLLWYDEGEERNRGNFPPRFSGRQFPNYSSELNVNALELEDSALYLCASRRTSASQETQYFGPGTRLLVL.

The CDR3 is CASRIGPQYNEQFF. The CDR3 DNA sequence: TGTGCCAGCAGGATTGGGCCCCAGTACAATGAGCAGTTCTTC. The chain couples TRBV27 to TRBJ2-1; no reliable D call. Trimming pared 6 bases from V and 4 bases from J, leaving 13 bases between. Germline CDR1 MNHEY, CDR2 SMNVEV (reference sequence). This CDR3 region has 14 residues.

This clone appeared once. The DNA for the CDR3 is TGTGCCAGCAGTAACAGGGGTGAGCAGTTCTTC. Its protein is CASSNRGEQFF. The chain links TRBV28 to TRBJ2-1; 7 bases map to TRBD1. With 5 bases clipped from V and 9 bases from J, the junction kept 1 base outside the gene matches. Germline-derived CDR1 and CDR2 are MDHEN and SYDVKM. CDR3 length: 11 residues.

As to this clone: The sample carries other DNA sequences with the same CDR3. The chain has TRBV10-3 and TRBJ2-3; D is undetermined. Germline lookup yields CDR1 ENHRY and CDR2 SYGVKD. Trimming took off 0 bases at V and 6 bases at J, with 7 bases between the two ends. CDR3 length: 13 residues. CDR3: CAISESGRDTQYF. In DNA, the CDR3 is TGTGCCATCAGTGAGTCCGGACGGGATACGCAGTATTTT.

The V and J genes are TRBV27 and TRBJ2-7, with 12 bases identical to TRBD2. Germline V gene sequence: CDR1 MNHEY, CDR2 SMNVEV (reference sequence). The CDR3 consists of 21 residues. V lost 6 bases and J lost 1; bases outside the gene matches: 22. The DNA for the CDR3 is TGTGCCAGCAGCGGGGACCCTACGGGACTAGCGGGCTTCCTCTATTCCTACGAGCAGTACTTC. Translating gives CASSGDPTGLAGFLYSYEQYF.

CDR3 protein: CASSQTIYEQYF. The CDR3 region has the DNA TGTGCCAGCAGCCAGACTATCTACGAGCAGTACTTC. This chain connects TRBV7-2 to TRBJ2-7, with TRBD2 as a possible D gene (5 bases). This CDR3 has 12 residues. Trimming pared 5 bases from V and 3 bases from J, leaving 8 bases between. Germline assignment: CDR1 SGHTA and CDR2 FQGNSA.

The rearrangement links TRBV6-1 to TRBJ2-7; TRBD2 matches at 10 bases. The CDR3 runs 13 residues. Trimming took 8 bases from V and 5 from J; bases not matched to a gene: 6. Germline assignment: CDR1 MNHNS and CDR2 SASEGT. This CDR3 is CASSGLARDEQYF. Written as DNA, the CDR3 is TGTGCCAGCTCGGGACTAGCGAGGGACGAGCAGTACTTC.

The chain employs TRBV5-1 and TRBJ2-6, with no clear D. The CDR3 has 18 residues. Germline V gene data show CDR1 as SGHRS and CDR2 as YFSETQ. Trimming removed 0 bases from V and 1 base from J, with 14 bases in between. CDR3 nucleotides: TGCGCCAGCAGCTTGGGACCGAACCTCTTATCTGGGGCCAACGTCCTGACTTTC. This codes for CASSLGPNLLSGANVLTF.

The genes are TRBV6-6 and TRBJ1-1; the match to TRBD1 covers 7 bases. CDR3 length equals 15 residues. Germline V gives CDR1 MNHNY, CDR2 SVGAGI (reference sequence). V was pared by 7 bases and J by 0 bases, with 8 bases of the junction left unmatched. The CDR3 loop reads CASNQGGQMNTEAFF. The DNA for the CDR3 is TGTGCCAGCAACCAGGGGGGTCAGATGAACACTGAAGCTTTCTTT.